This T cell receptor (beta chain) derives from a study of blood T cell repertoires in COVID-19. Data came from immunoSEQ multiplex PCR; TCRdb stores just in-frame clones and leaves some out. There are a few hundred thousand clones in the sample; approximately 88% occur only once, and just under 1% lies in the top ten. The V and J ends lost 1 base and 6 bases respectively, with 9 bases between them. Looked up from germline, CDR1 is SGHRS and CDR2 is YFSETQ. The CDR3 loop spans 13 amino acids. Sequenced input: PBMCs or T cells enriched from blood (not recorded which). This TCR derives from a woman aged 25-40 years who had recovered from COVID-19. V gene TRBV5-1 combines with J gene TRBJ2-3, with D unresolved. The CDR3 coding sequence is TGCGCCAGCAGCTTGAACGCGGCCGATACGCAGTATTTT. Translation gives CASSLNAADTQYF.